This T cell receptor (beta chain) emerged from a study of identical twins. This clonotype was counted at least ten times. The germline gives CDR1 MNHEY, CDR2 SVGAGI. The junction had 5 bases not matched to a gene; V was cut back by 2 bases and J by 5 bases. This CDR3 comprises 15 residues. MiXCR was run by TCRdb on the 5' RACE reads, yielding one entry per CDR3 protein. The sample lists about 690,000 distinct CDR3 sequences, 21% occurring once. This sample was shared with a second study, whose subject was T cells expressing NK-cell markers.

The material sequenced was PBMCs. The sequence came from a woman between 18 and 29 years old in good health. The chain joins TRBV6-5 to TRBJ2-3, with 9 nucleotides matching TRBD2. CDR3 protein: CASSYGGGAVDTQYF. The CDR3 DNA reads as TGTGCCAGCAGTTACGGCGGGGGGGCCGTAGATACGCAGTATTTT.